This TCR beta chain emerged from a study of shared clonotypes between healthy human individuals. Whole-study findings and limits: Approximately 5.1% was the fraction of naive CD4 clonotypes found shared across four donors.

Trimming stripped 7 bases from V and 2 bases from J, with 14 bases between. CDR3 size: 14 residues. Germline lookup yields CDR1 MNHEY and CDR2 SVGAGI. Only in-frame clones appear in the TCRdb table, and some are missing; sequencing was by immunoSEQ multiplex PCR. The sample lists millions of clones, around 95% occurring once. Worth noting for this clone: Its antigen is unknown.

The genes are TRBV6-5 and TRBJ2-5, with D possibly matching TRBD2 (5 bases). The sequencing sample was made of naive CD4+ T cells sorted from blood. Documented subset: CD45RA+ positively selected. The sequence came from a man between 18 and 29 years old in good health. The CDR3 DNA reads as TGTGCCAGCACCCCCAGCGGACTTCAAGAGACCCAGTACTTC. Protein: CASTPSGLQETQYF.